The 14 T cell receptor beta chains presented below share a single source sample, sequenced in a study of blood T cell repertoires in COVID-19. Sequenced by immunoSEQ multiplex PCR; TCRdb stores in-frame clones only, minus some. The sample yields 85,000 to 100,000 clones, roughly four fifths seen once. Sequenced sample: peripheral blood. These receptors all come from a human donor in a cohort sampled during active COVID-19.

The V call is TRBV28, the J call TRBJ1-1; the match to TRBD1 covers 11 bases. The V segment lost 5 bases and the J segment 7 bases; nucleotides outside the gene matches: 12. This CDR3 has 16 residues. Germline-derived CDR1 and CDR2 are MDHEN and SYDVKM. CDR3 coding DNA: TGTGCCAGCAGTGGACCTGGACAGGGGGCTTTCGGTGAAGCTTTCTTT. It encodes CASSGPGQGAFGEAFF.

The chain joins TRBV6-5 to TRBJ2-2; TRBD1 might be the D (5 bases). Germline CDR1 and CDR2: MNHEY and SVGAGI. The V end lost 4 bases, the J end lost 0 bases, and 9 bases lay between the germline ends. This CDR3 contains 15 residues. The DNA for the CDR3 is TGTGCCAGCAGTTTACAGGTGGCGAACACCGGGGAGCTGTTTTTT. It encodes CASSLQVANTGELFF.

The genes are TRBV7-9 and TRBJ2-7; D might be TRBD1 (6 bases). Trimming removed 5 bases from V and 3 bases from J, with 11 bases in between. The CDR3 is made up of 13 amino acids. Germline V lookup: CDR1 SEHNR, CDR2 FQNEAQ (reference sequence). The CDR3 spells CASSPGGLYEQYF. The CDR3 DNA is TGTGCCAGCAGCCCTGGGGGCCTCTACGAGCAGTACTTC.

This chain links TRBV9 with TRBJ2-7; a weak D match, TRBD2 (5 bases). Trimming cost V 3 bases and J 6 bases, with 19 bases left between them. The CDR3 totals 15 residues. Germline V gene sequence: CDR1 SGDLS, CDR2 YYNGEE. The CDR3 spells CASSETWVSGSEQYF. The CDR3 nucleotides are TGTGCCAGCAGCGAAACCTGGGTGAGCGGTTCCGAGCAGTACTTC.

The gene calls are TRBV20-1 and TRBJ1-2; D uncertain. From germline, CDR1 is DFQATT and CDR2 SNEGSKA (reference sequence). The CDR3 is made up of 11 amino acids. Deletions cut 0 bases from V and 6 bases from J, with 5 bases between. CDR3 sequence: CSARDIDGYTF. The CDR3 bases are TGCAGTGCTAGAGATATCGATGGCTACACCTTC.

J is TRBJ2-7 and V is TRBV11-2, with D maybe TRBD2 (6 bases). Trimming left V 5 bases short and J 3 bases short, with 20 bases between. The CDR3 covers 16 residues. Germline V gene data show CDR1 as SGHAT and CDR2 as FQNNGV. For the CDR3, the DNA is TGTGCCAGCAGCCCCCTTGGGGGAGGCTTGAACTACGAGCAGTACTTC. It yields the protein CASSPLGGGLNYEQYF.

The rearrangement links TRBV19 to TRBJ1-2; weak D call: TRBD1 (6 bases). Trimming shortened V by 0 bases and J by 3 bases, and 11 bases separated the two germline ends. The CDR3 runs 15 residues. The germline gives CDR1 LNHDA, CDR2 SQIVND (reference sequence). The CDR3 region is CASSIEGQFHYGYTF. In DNA, the CDR3 is TGTGCCAGTAGTATAGAAGGACAGTTTCACTATGGCTACACCTTC.

V usage is TRBV27 and J usage is TRBJ2-2; 12 bases are shared with TRBD2. CDR3 length: 15 amino acids. The trim removed 5 bases at V and 4 bases at J, leaving 2 bases unmatched. The germline gives CDR1 MNHEY, CDR2 SMNVEV (reference sequence). The CDR3 sequence is CASSRLAGATGELFF. The CDR3 region has the DNA TGTGCCAGCAGTCGACTAGCGGGGGCCACCGGGGAGCTGTTTTTT.

The chain uses TRBV20-1 and TRBJ2-3; 11 nucleotides match TRBD2. CDR1 is DFQATT and CDR2 is SNEGSKA in the germline V gene (reference sequence). V shed 3 bases, J shed 6 bases, and the junction held 11 bases outside the gene matches. The CDR3 length is 16 residues. CDR3 DNA: TGCAGTGCTAGTAAACAAATAGCGGGAGGGGGGGATACGCAGTATTTT. Its protein product is CSASKQIAGGGDTQYF.

The rearrangement joins TRBV6-5 to TRBJ1-5; D remains unclear. The CDR3 sequence is 15 residues long. Per germline, CDR1 MNHEY and CDR2 SVGAGI. Trimming pared 5 bases from V and 2 bases from J, leaving 13 bases between. The CDR3 here is CASSPYRAGNQPQHF. DNA of the CDR3: TGTGCCAGCAGTCCTTATCGTGCGGGCAATCAGCCCCAGCATTTT.

This chain connects TRBV27 to TRBJ2-5; TRBD2 matches 11 bases. CDR1 and CDR2 from the germline V gene are MNHEY and SMNVEV (reference sequence). V shed 9 bases and J 2 bases; nucleotides not matched to a gene: 11. The CDR3 totals 16 residues. The CDR3 is CASKPGLAARQETQYF. The CDR3 nucleotides are TGTGCCAGTAAGCCGGGACTAGCGGCCAGACAAGAGACCCAGTACTTC.

This chain links TRBV20-1 with TRBJ2-5; D call uncertain. This CDR3 has 11 amino acids. Germline lookup yields CDR1 DFQATT and CDR2 SNEGSKA (reference sequence). V dropped 3 bases and J dropped 4 bases, with 6 bases sitting between them. CDR3 sequence reads: CSARTGETQYF. In DNA, the CDR3 is TGCAGTGCTAGGACGGGAGAGACCCAGTACTTC.

This chain uses TRBV20-1 with TRBJ1-1; 7 bases map to TRBD1. After removal of 6 bases from V and 6 bases from J, the junction contained 10 bases not matched to a gene. Germline CDR1 reads DFQATT; CDR2 reads SNEGSKA (reference sequence). This CDR3 has 13 residues. CDR3 residues: CSASPGGYSEAFF. The CDR3, as DNA: TGCAGTGCAAGTCCAGGGGGATACTCTGAAGCTTTCTTT.

CDR3 residues: CASSIGTGGQPEAFF. DNA of the CDR3: TGTGCCAGCAGTATCGGGACAGGTGGACAACCTGAAGCTTTCTTT. This sequence joins TRBV27 and TRBJ1-1, with 8 bases identical to TRBD1. The ends lost 5 bases at V and 6 bases at J; junction bases unmatched: 11. CDR3 length: 15 amino acids. Germline V lookup: CDR1 MNHEY, CDR2 SMNVEV (reference sequence).